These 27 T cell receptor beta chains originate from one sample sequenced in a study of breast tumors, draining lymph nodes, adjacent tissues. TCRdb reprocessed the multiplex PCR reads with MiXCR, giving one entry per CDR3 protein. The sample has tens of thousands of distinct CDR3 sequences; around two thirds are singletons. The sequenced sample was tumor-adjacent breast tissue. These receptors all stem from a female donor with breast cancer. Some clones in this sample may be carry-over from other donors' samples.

The CDR3 DNA reads as TGTGCCAGCAGTGAGTTTGGGACTAGCGGGGACACCTACGAGCAGTACTTC. Amino acids: CASSEFGTSGDTYEQYF. The J gene is TRBJ2-7, the V gene TRBV2, with 13 nucleotides matching TRBD2. The trim removed 3 bases at V and 2 bases at J, leaving 7 bases unmatched. The CDR3 totals 17 residues. Per germline, CDR1 SNHLY and CDR2 FYNNEI.

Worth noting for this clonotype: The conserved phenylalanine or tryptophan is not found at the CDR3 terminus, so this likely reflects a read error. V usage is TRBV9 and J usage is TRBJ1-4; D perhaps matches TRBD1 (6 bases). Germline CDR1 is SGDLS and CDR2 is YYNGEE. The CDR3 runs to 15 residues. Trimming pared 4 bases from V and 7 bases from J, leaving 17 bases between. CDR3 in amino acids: CASSTAGTSSEKLFL. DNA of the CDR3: TGTGCCAGCAGCACGGCCGGGACAAGCTCTGAAAAACTGTTTCTT.

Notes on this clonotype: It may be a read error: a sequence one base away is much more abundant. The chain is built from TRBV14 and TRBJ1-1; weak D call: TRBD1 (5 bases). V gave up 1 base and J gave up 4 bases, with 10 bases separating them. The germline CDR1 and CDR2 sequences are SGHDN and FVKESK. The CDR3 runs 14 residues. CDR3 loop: CASSQAGMSTEAFF. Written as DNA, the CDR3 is TGTGCCAGCAGCCAAGCAGGGATGAGCACTGAAGCTTTCTTT.

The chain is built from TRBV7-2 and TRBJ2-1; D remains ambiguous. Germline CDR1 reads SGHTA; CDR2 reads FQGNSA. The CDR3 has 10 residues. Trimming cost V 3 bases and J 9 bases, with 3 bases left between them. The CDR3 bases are TGTGCCAGCAGCTTGGTTGAGCAGTTCTTC. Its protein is CASSLVEQFF.

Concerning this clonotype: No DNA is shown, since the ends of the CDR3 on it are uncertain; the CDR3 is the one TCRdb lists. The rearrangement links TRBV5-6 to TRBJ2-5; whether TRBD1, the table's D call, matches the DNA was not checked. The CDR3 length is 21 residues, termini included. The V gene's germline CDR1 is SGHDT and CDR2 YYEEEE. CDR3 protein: CASSYGTGNYGYTFGSGTQYF.

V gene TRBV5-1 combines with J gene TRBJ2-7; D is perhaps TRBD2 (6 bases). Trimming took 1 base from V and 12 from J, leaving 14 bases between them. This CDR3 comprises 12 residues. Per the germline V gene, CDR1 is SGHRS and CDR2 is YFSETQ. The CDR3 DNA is TGCGCCAGCAGCTTGTACGGGGGAGAAAGGTACTTC. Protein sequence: CASSLYGGERYF. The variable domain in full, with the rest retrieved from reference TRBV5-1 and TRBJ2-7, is KAGVTQTPRYLIKTRGQQVTLSCSPISGHRSVSWYQQTPGQGLQFLFEYFSETQRNKGNFPGRFSGRQFSNSRSEMNVSTLELGDSALYLCASSLYGGERYFGPGTRLTVT.

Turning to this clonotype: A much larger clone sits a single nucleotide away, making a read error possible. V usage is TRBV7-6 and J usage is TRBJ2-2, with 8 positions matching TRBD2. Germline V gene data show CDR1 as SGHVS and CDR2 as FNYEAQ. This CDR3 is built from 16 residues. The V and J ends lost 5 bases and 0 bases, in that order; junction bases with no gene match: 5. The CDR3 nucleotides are TGTGCCAGCAGCCCAGCGGGGGTCGCGAACACCGGGGAGCTGTTTTTT. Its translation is CASSPAGVANTGELFF. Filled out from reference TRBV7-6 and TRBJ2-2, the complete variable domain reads GAGVSQSPRYKVTKRGQDVALRCDPISGHVSLYWYRQALGQGPEFLTYFNYEAQQDKSGLPNDRFSAERPEGSISTLTIQRTEQRDSAMYRCASSPAGVANTGELFFGEGSRLTVL.

The CDR3 bases are TGCGCCAGCAGCCCTGGAGTAACAACTAGCCAAGAGACCCAGTACTTC. This gives the protein CASSPGVTTSQETQYF. The rearrangement joins TRBV4-1 to TRBJ2-5; weak D call: TRBD2 (5 bases). The CDR3 covers 16 residues. The germline V gene has CDR1 MGHRA and CDR2 YSYEKL. V was cut by 4 bases and J by 1 base, with 16 bases left in between.

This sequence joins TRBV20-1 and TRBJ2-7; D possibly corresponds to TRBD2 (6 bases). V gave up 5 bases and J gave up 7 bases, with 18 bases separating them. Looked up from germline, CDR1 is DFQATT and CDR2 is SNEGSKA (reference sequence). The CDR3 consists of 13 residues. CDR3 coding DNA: TGCAGTGCTGGATACCGGGGGATGGAGGAGCAGTACTTC. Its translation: CSAGYRGMEEQYF.

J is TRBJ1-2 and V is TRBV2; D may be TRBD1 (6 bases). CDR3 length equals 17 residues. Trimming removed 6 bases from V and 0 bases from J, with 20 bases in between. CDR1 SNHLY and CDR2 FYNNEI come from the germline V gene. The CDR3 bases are TGTGCCAGCAGCCCTCAAGGGGACATCCCCACTAACTATGGCTACACCTTC. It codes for CASSPQGDIPTNYGYTF.

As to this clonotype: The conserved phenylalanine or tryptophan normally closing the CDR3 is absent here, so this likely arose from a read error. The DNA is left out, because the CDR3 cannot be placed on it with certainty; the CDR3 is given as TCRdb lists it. Here the CDR3 reads CASSERDRGLLFGS. The chain employs TRBV2 and TRBJ2-1; TRBD1, the table's D call, lacks a check against the DNA. The CDR3 sequence runs 14 residues, both termini included. CDR1 and CDR2 (germline): SNHLY, FYNNEI.

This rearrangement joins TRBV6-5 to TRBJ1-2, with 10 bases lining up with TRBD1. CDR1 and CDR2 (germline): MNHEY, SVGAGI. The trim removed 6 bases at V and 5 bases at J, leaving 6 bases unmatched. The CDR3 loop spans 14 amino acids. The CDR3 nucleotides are TGTGCCAGCAGGTCCCGGGACAGGGGATATGGCTACACCTTC. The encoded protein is CASRSRDRGYGYTF.

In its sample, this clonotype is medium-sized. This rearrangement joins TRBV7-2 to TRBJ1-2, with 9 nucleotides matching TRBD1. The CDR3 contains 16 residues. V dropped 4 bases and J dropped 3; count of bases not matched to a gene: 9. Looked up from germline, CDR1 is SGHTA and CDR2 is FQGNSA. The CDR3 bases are TGTGCCAGCAGCTCATGGATGGACAGGGGTTACTATGGCTACACCTTC. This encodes CASSSWMDRGYYGYTF.

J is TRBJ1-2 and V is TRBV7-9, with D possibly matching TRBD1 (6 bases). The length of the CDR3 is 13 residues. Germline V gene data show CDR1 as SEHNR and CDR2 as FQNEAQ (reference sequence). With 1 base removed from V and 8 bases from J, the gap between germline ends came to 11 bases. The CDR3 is CASSLETGNGYTF. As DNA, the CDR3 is TGTGCCAGCAGCTTAGAAACAGGGAACGGCTACACCTTC.

The CDR3 DNA reads as TGTGCCAGCAGCCCCGGGGACAGGAATCCAGATACGCAGTATTTT. This codes for CASSPGDRNPDTQYF. The gene calls are TRBV7-3 and TRBJ2-3; 8 bases line up with TRBD1. The CDR3 is 15 residues long. V was pared by 5 bases and J by 4 bases, with 8 bases of the junction left unmatched. Germline V CDR1 and CDR2: SGHTA, FQGTGA.

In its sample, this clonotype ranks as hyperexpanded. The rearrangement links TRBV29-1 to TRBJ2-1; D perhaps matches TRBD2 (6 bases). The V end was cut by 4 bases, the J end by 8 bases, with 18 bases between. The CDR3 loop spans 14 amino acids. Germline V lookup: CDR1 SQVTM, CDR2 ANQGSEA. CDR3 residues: CSVVYYLGEDEQFF. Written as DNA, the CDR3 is TGCAGCGTTGTTTACTACTTAGGGGAGGATGAGCAGTTCTTC.

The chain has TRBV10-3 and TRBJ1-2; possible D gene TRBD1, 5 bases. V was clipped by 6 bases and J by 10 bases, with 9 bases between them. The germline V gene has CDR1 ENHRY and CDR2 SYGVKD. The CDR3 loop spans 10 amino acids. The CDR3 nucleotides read TGTGCCATCAGAGGAGGGGACTACACCTTC. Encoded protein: CAIRGGDYTF.

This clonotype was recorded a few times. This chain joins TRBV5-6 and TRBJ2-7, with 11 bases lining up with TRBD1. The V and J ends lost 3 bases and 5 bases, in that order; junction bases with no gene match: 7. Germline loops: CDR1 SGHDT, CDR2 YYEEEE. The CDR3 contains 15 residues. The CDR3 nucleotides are TGTGCCAGCAGCTACGGGACAGGGGGGAGGAACGAGCAGTACTTC. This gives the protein CASSYGTGGRNEQYF. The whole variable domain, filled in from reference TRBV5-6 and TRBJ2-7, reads DAGVTQSPTHLIKTRGQQVTLRCSPKSGHDTVSWYQQALGQGPQFIFQYYEEEERQRGNFPDRFSGHQFPNYSSELNVNALLLGDSALYLCASSYGTGGRNEQYFGPGTRLTVT.

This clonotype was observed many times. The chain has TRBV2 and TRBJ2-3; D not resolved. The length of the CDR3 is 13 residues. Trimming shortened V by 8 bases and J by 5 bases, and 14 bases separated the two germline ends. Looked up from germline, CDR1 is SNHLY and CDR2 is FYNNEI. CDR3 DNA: TGTGCCAGCCGAGCCGGTTTAGGAGATACGCAGTATTTT. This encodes CASRAGLGDTQYF.

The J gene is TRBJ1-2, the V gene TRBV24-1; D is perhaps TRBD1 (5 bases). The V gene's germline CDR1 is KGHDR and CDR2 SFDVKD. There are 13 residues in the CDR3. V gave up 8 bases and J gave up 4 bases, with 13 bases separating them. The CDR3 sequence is CATTLGPPYGYTF. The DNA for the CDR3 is TGTGCCACCACACTGGGGCCCCCCTATGGCTACACCTTC.

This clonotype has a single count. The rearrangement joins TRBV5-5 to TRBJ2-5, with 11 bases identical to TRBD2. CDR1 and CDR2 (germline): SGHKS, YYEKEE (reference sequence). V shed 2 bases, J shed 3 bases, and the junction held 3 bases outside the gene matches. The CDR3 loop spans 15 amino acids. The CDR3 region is CASSLASGGKETQYF. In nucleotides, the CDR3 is TGTGCCAGCAGCTTAGCTAGCGGGGGGAAAGAGACCCAGTACTTC.

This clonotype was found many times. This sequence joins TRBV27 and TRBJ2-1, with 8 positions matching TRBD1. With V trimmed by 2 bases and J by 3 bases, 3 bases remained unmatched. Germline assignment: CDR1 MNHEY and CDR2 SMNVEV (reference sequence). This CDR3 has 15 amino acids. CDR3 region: CASSLQGAFYNEQFF. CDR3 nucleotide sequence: TGTGCCAGCAGTTTACAGGGGGCGTTCTACAATGAGCAGTTCTTC.

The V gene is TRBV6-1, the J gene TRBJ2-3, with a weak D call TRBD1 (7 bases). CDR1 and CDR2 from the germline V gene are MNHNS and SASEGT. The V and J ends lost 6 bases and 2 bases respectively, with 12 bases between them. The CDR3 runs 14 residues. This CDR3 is CASRAGQNTDTQYF. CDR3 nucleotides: TGTGCCAGCAGGGCGGGACAGAACACAGATACGCAGTATTTT.

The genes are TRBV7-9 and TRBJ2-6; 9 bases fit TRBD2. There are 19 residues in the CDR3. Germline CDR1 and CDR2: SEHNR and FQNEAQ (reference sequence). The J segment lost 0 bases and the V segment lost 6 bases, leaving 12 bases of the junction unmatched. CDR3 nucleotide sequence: TGTGCCAGCAGTGCGGGGCTAGCGGGATTATTCTCTGGGGCCAACGTCCTGACTTTC. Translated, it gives CASSAGLAGLFSGANVLTF.

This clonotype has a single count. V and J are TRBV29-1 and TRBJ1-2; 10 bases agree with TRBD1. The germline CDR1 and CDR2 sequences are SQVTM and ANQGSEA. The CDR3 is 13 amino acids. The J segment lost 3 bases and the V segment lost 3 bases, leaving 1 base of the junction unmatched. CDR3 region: CSVDGTGDYGYTF. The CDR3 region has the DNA TGCAGCGTTGATGGGACAGGGGACTATGGCTACACCTTC.

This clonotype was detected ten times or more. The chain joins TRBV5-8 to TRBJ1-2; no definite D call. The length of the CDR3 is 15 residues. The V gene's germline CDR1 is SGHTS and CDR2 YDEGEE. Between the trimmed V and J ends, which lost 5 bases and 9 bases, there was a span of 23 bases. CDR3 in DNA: TGTGCCAGCAGTTCCCCCAAGGGTGATTCTTGGCGCTACACCTTC. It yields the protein CASSSPKGDSWRYTF.

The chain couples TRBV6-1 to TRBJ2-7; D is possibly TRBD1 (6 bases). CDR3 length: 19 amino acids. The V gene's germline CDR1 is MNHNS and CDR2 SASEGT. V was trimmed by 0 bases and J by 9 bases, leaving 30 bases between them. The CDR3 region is CASSEALSGGIGLKGVQYV. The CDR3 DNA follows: TGTGCCAGCAGTGAAGCCCTCTCCGGAGGAATAGGACTTAAGGGGGTGCAGTACGTC.